This TCR beta chain emerged from a study of blood T cell repertoires in COVID-19 (TCRdb year 2020). Background for the entire study: ImmuneRACE Cohort 3 recovered participants were defined by two consecutive negative NP/OP PCR tests, healthcare professional clearance, or symptom resolution. Samples covering the acute and convalescent phases of COVID-19 were provided by collaborators in the United States, Italy and Spain. The material from the prospective study consisted of cDNA or gDNA derived from T cells, B-cell-depleted T cells, or PBMCs. The dataset comprised deeply sampled blood TCRbeta repertoires from subjects exposed to, actively infected with, or recovered from COVID-19. A freely available public database, intended as a resource for researchers studying the immune response to SARS-CoV-2, is where the repertoires were released. Samples came from the ongoing ImmuneRACE study (first 160 participants) plus 1,254 subjects from 6 global collaborators. The sample metadata nearly always contained a de-identified subject ID, COVID-19 status, age in years and sex. Where available, HLA class I and class II types were obtained from metadata supplied by the sample provider rather than from assay-based typing.

The study at large found these results: The amount of clinical and demographic metadata varied by source and participant and was provided uncurated.

Participants in the prospective study were aged 18 to 89 years, lived in 20 to 25 United States geographic areas, and enrolled through a virtual design. In the prospective study, participants were assigned to cohorts based on the clinical history participants reported in a screening survey and a study questionnaire. In the prospective study, mobile phlebotomists collected whole blood, serum and a nasopharyngeal or oropharyngeal swab from each participant. Prospective study participants could optionally give additional blood draws and questionnaires over an approximately 2-month period. Before DNA extraction, blood samples from the prospective study were shipped at room temperature or frozen. For this clone: It lacks a known antigen. Base qualities are not recorded, but no much larger clone differs from it by a single base.

Including cysteine and phenylalanine, the CDR3 has 20 amino acids. Only the CDR3 region is kept as DNA, spanning 60 bases read in frame from base 1. Via the germline V gene, CDR1 is MDHEN and CDR2 SYDVKM. Trimmed from V: 4 bases; trimmed from J: 0 bases; junction bases lacking a gene match: 17. TCRbeta CDR3 regions were amplified from genomic DNA using the immunoSEQ Assay, a bias-controlled multiplex PCR. From the authors' description of their analysis: The number of nucleated cells in each sample was estimated from the amplification of reference gene primers within the assay. To quantify the absolute abundance of each unique TCRbeta CDR3 rearrangement, sequence reads were collapsed and filtered. For each sample, productive Simpson clonality was calculated as the square root of Simpson's diversity index over productive rearrangements. TCRdb took this table from immuneACCESS and kept in-frame rearrangements with V and J called. Such tables lack part of the clones; where checked against another copy, unresolved V genes explain under half of the gap, and the rest is unexplained. The D gene and trimming were derived from the DNA, and the V and J assignments and clone size from that table. The sample includes hundreds of thousands of clones, with approximately 90% observed a single time. Clones ranked in the top ten supply around 2% of the sample.

This clonotype originated in a woman between 55 and 75 years old in a cohort exposed to, infected with or recovered from COVID-19 (not recorded which). The V and J genes are TRBV28 and TRBJ1-5; the central 8 bases match TRBD1. The sample comprised PBMCs or T cells enriched from blood (not recorded which). CDR3 reads: CASSSITGQATFYSNQPQHF. The base sequence is TGTGCCAGCAGTTCGATAACGGGACAGGCAACCTTCTATAGCAATCAGCCCCAGCATTTT.